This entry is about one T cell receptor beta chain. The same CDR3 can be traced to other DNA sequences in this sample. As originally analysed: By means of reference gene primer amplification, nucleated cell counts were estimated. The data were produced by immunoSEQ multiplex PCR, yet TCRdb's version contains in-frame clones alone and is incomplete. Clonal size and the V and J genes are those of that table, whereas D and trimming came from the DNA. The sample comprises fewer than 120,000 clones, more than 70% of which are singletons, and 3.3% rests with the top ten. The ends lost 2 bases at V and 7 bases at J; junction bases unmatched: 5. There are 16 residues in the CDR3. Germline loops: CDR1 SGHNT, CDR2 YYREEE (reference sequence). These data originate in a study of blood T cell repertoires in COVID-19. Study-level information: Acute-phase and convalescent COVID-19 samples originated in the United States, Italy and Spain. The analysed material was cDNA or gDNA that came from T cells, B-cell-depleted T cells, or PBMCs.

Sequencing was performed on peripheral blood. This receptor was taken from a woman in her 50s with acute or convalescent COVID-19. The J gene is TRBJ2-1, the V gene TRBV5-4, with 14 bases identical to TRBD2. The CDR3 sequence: CASSLAGTSGRNEQFF. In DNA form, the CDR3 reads TGTGCCAGCAGCTTAGCCGGGACTAGCGGGAGAAATGAGCAGTTCTTC.